Described below is a single T cell receptor (beta chain) sequence and its context. Noted time point: cycle 4 day 1 (C4D1), after more than 5 weeks of nivolumab. After autologous stem cell transplantation all patients relapsed, and prior brentuximab vedotin exposure differed between cohorts. The entry originates in a study of PD-1 blockade in classical Hodgkin lymphoma. Clones were sequenced by immunoSEQ multiplex PCR, and TCRdb holds only the in-frame ones, with some missing. The table shows tens of thousands of clones, with over 65% occurring only once. The sequencing here drew on peripheral blood mononuclear cells (PBMCs), taken before the fourth cycle of nivolumab. This clonotype was obtained from a human donor with classical Hodgkin lymphoma.

The CDR3 DNA sequence: TGTGCCAGCAGCCCCCGGGAGGGACTCGTCGACACCATATATTTT. Translated, it gives CASSPREGLVDTIYF. The V and J genes are TRBV9 and TRBJ1-3, with D perhaps TRBD1 (5 bases). V lost 4 bases and J 8 bases, leaving 19 bases between the germline ends. Looked up from germline, CDR1 is SGDLS and CDR2 is YYNGEE. The CDR3 loop spans 15 amino acids.